Following are 11 T cell receptor beta chains from one sample sequenced in a study of blood T cell repertoires in COVID-19. Assay: immunoSEQ multiplex PCR; the TCRdb copy retains only in-frame clones and omits some. The sample consists of about 380,000 clones, more than 70% of them appearing once. Source material: PBMCs or T cells enriched from blood (not recorded which). The receptors were gathered from a woman aged 18-30 years who had recovered from COVID-19.

The chain has TRBV6-6 and TRBJ1-2; D unclear. From germline, CDR1 is MNHNY and CDR2 SVGAGI (reference sequence). This CDR3 is built from 16 residues. With 4 bases removed from V and 1 base from J, the gap between germline ends came to 16 bases. The CDR3 nucleotides are TGTGCCAGCAGTTTACAGAATCTACGAATTAACTATGGCTACACCTTC. Its translation is CASSLQNLRINYGYTF.

This sequence joins TRBV19 and TRBJ2-7, with 9 bases matching TRBD1. The length of the CDR3 is 14 residues. Germline V gene sequence: CDR1 LNHDA, CDR2 SQIVND (reference sequence). The V segment lost 6 bases and the J segment 0 bases; nucleotides outside the gene matches: 3. CDR3 nucleotide sequence: TGTGCCAGTAGACCACAGGGGGCCTCCTACGAGCAGTACTTC. Translation: CASRPQGASYEQYF.

The V gene is TRBV9, the J gene TRBJ2-5; possible D gene TRBD1, 6 bases. Germline V gene data show CDR1 as SGDLS and CDR2 as YYNGEE. The CDR3 is made up of 15 amino acids. Trimming removed 0 bases from V and 5 bases from J, with 14 bases in between. CDR3 in amino acids: CASSVDGRGMETQYF. The CDR3 bases are TGTGCCAGCAGCGTAGACGGCAGGGGAATGGAGACCCAGTACTTC.

This clone has a single count. This chain connects TRBV29-1 to TRBJ1-1, with D unclear. The CDR3 contains 11 residues. Trimming cost V 4 bases and J 4 bases, with 7 bases left between them. Germline CDR1 is SQVTM and CDR2 is ANQGSEA. The CDR3 loop is CSVVPSTEAFF. As DNA, the CDR3 is TGCAGCGTTGTTCCTTCCACTGAAGCTTTCTTT.

This chain joins TRBV28 and TRBJ2-7; weak D call: TRBD1 (5 bases). There are 13 residues in the CDR3. V lost 6 bases and J lost 2, with 11 bases in between. Germline V gene data show CDR1 as MDHEN and CDR2 as SYDVKM. The CDR3 loop is CASRLDTTYEQYF. The CDR3 DNA is TGTGCCAGCAGACTGGACACTACCTACGAGCAGTACTTC.

This clone was recorded a few times. The rearrangement uses TRBV11-2 and TRBJ1-2, with D perhaps TRBD1 (6 bases). The CDR3 consists of 14 residues. V was trimmed by 4 bases and J by 1 base, leaving 10 bases between them. The V gene's germline CDR1 is SGHAT and CDR2 FQNNGV. CDR3 amino acids: CASSYKDSNYGYTF. For the CDR3, the DNA is TGTGCCAGCAGCTACAAGGACAGTAACTATGGCTACACCTTC.

This clone occurred a few times. The chain joins TRBV7-2 to TRBJ2-1, with 8 bases fitting TRBD2. With V trimmed by 2 bases and J by 4 bases, 4 bases remained unmatched. The CDR3 loop spans 15 amino acids. Germline CDR1 and CDR2: SGHTA and FQGNSA. The CDR3 loop is CASSLKASGYNEQFF. DNA of the CDR3: TGTGCCAGCAGCTTAAAGGCTAGCGGGTACAATGAGCAGTTCTTC.

The chain has TRBV3-1 (or the pseudogene TRBV3-2) and TRBJ1-4; D possibly corresponds to TRBD1 (6 bases). Germline V CDR1 and CDR2: LGHDT, YNNKEL (reference sequence). V was trimmed by 1 base and J by 8 bases, leaving 8 bases between them. The CDR3 spans 13 residues. The CDR3 region is CASSQGQAEKLFF. The CDR3 bases are TGTGCCAGCAGCCAAGGACAGGCCGAAAAACTGTTTTTT.

This CDR3 is CASSFRLAGAPSTDTQYF. The CDR3 DNA reads TGTGCCAGCAGCTTCCGACTAGCGGGGGCACCGAGCACAGATACGCAGTATTTT. This chain uses TRBV7-9 with TRBJ2-3; 12 nucleotides match TRBD2. Trimming cost V 3 bases and J 0 bases; bases outside gene matches: 7. The germline V gene has CDR1 SEHNR and CDR2 FQNEAQ (reference sequence). The CDR3 has 18 residues.

The chain links TRBV3-1 (or the pseudogene TRBV3-2) to TRBJ1-2; maybe TRBD1 (5 bases). V was trimmed by 2 bases and J by 4 bases, leaving 8 bases between them. Germline V gene lookup returns CDR1 LGHDT and CDR2 YNNKEL (reference sequence). The CDR3 contains 13 residues. CDR3 DNA: TGTGCCAGCAGCCAACGACAGTCCTATGGCTACACCTTC. It codes for CASSQRQSYGYTF.

The CDR3 loop reads CASSYRDRGNEKLFF. The DNA for the CDR3 is TGTGCCAGCAGTTACCGGGACAGGGGAAATGAAAAACTGTTTTTT. The rearrangement links TRBV2 to TRBJ1-4; TRBD1 matches 10 bases. The junction had 5 bases not matched to a gene; V was cut back by 5 bases and J by 5 bases. Germline lookup yields CDR1 SNHLY and CDR2 FYNNEI. The CDR3 loop spans 15 amino acids.